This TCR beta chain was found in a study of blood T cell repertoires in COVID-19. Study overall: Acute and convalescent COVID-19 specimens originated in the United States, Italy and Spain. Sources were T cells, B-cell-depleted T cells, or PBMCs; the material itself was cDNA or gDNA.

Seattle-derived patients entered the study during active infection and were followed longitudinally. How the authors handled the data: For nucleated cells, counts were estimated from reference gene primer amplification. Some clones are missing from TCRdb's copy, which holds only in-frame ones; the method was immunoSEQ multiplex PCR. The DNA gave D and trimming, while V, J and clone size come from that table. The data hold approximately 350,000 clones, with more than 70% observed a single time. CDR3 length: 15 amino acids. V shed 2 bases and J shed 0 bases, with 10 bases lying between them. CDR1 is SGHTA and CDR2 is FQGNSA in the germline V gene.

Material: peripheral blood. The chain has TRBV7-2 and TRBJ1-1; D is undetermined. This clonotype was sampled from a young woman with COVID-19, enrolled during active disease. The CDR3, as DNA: TGTGCCAGCAGCTTATCGCCGGGTCTGAACACTGAAGCTTTCTTT. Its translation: CASSLSPGLNTEAFF.